This T cell receptor beta chain is from a study of blood T cell repertoires in COVID-19. Study-level background: Acute and convalescent COVID-19 samples came from the United States, Italy and Spain. PBMCs, B-cell-depleted T cells, or T cells provided the cDNA or gDNA that made up the material.

Per the study methods: Counts of nucleated cells, estimated from reference gene primer amplification, were obtained. The table came from immunoSEQ multiplex PCR; TCRdb's copy has only in-frame clones and leaves some out. From that table come the V and J calls and clone size; the DNA was used to work out D and trimming. Of a few hundred thousand clones detected, about nine tenths appear once; the ten largest clones hold roughly 3.9%. The specimen was peripheral blood. This clonotype originated in a man aged 55 to 69 who had recovered from COVID-19.

CDR3 nucleotide sequence: TGCGCCAGCAGCCTTCAGGGGATGGATTCACCCCTCCACTTT. Protein: CASSLQGMDSPLHF. J is TRBJ1-6 and V is TRBV5-1, with D possibly matching TRBD1 (6 bases). The germline V gene encodes CDR1 SGHRS and CDR2 YFSETQ. This CDR3 has 14 amino acids. Trimming shortened V by 4 bases and J by 8 bases, and 13 bases separated the two germline ends.